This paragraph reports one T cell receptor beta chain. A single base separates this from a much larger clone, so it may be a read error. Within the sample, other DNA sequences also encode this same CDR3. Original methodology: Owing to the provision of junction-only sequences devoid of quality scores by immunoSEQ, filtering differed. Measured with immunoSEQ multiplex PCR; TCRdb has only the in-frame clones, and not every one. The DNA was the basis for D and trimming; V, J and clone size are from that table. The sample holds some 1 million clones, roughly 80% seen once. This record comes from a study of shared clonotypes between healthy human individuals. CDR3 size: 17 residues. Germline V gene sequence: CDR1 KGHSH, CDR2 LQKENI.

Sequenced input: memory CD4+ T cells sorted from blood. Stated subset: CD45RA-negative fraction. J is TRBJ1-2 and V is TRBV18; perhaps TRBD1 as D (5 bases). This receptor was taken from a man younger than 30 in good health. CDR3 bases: TGTGCCAGCTCGCCACCGGGCACAGTTACAGGTAGCTATGGCTACACCTTC. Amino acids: CASSPPGTVTGSYGYTF. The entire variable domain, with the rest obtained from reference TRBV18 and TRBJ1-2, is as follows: NAGVMQNPRHLVRRRGQEARLRCSPMKGHSHVYWYRQLPEEGLKFMVYLQKENIIDESGMPKERFSAEFPKEGPSILRIQQVVRGDSAAYFCASSPPGTVTGSYGYTFGSGTRLTVV.